This is a list of T cell receptor beta chains from one sample in a study of regulatory T cells in long-lasting Graves disease. MiXCR, run by TCRdb on the multiplex PCR reads, gives a single entry per CDR3 protein. The table has about 400,000 distinct CDR3 sequences, roughly 20% seen once; the top ten hold around 21%. The specimen comprised peripheral blood mononuclear cells (PBMCs), sampled when the disease was refractory, from a patient treated with antithyroid drugs. Receptor source: a female donor with Graves disease. Both conserved end residues are part of each CDR3. The D gene is left open where the match is weak. Only part of the rows carry a size: once, few, many, or a class if the clone is expanded.

V	D	J	length	size	CDR3	DNA
TRBV27	.	TRBJ2-2	14	few	CASSSYPNTGELFF	TGTGCCAGCAGTTCCTACCCGAACACCGGGGAGCTGTTTTTT
TRBV7-6	TRBD2	TRBJ2-2	18	many	CASSLEAAGAPTTGELFF	TGTGCCAGCAGCTTAGAGGCAGCGGGAGCCCCGACAACCGGGGAGCTGTTTTTT
TRBV18	.	TRBJ2-5	13	.	CASSPTRQETQYF	TGTGCCAGCTCACCGACACGACAAGAGACCCAGTACTTC
TRBV11-2	.	TRBJ2-7	16	.	CASSTNDWGVRGEQYF	TGTGCCAGCAGCACTAACGATTGGGGAGTAAGGGGCGAGCAGTACTTC
TRBV7-9	.	TRBJ2-7	13	many	CASSLGTVGEQYF	TGTGCCAGCAGCTTAGGGACAGTTGGCGAGCAGTACTTC
TRBV6-9	.	TRBJ2-5	17	.	CASSYQRSTRVAYERYF	TGTGCCAGCAGTTACCAGCGGTCAACTAGAGTCGCCTACGAGCGGTACTTC
TRBV3-1	.	TRBJ1-4	15	many	CASSPTDQGSEKLFF	TGTGCCAGCAGCCCCACTGACCAGGGGTCTGAAAAACTGTTTTTT
TRBV20-1	.	TRBJ2-5	12	many	CSASTDQETQYF	TGCAGTGCTAGTACCGACCAAGAGACCCAGTACTTC
TRBV5-1	.	TRBJ1-1	17	.	CASSLGQGIGMNTEAFF	TGCGCCAGCAGCTTGGGTCAGGGGATTGGGATGAACACTGAAGCTTTCTTT
TRBV6-9	.	TRBJ1-1	15	.	CVSSYSSTLNTEAFF	TGTGTTAGCAGTTACTCCTCGACACTGAACACTGAAGCTTTCTTT
TRBV2	.	TRBJ2-7	13	many	CASSVTVTYEQYF	TGTGCCAGCAGTGTAACAGTCACCTACGAGCAGTACTTC
TRBV5-1	.	TRBJ1-6	13	.	CASSLVTDSPLHF	TGCGCCAGCAGCTTGGTTACAGATTCACCCCTCCACTTT
TRBV20-1	.	TRBJ2-5	13	many	CSAMASQWETQYF	TGCAGTGCTATGGCCAGTCAATGGGAGACCCAGTACTTC
TRBV19	.	TRBJ2-7	16	.	CASSIALLTASYEQYF	TGTGCCAGTAGTATTGCCCTCTTGACGGCCTCCTACGAGCAGTACTTC
TRBV7-2	.	TRBJ1-6	21	.	CASSLGTGGPGLSSYNSPLHF	TGTGCCAGCAGCTTAGGAACCGGGGGGCCGGGCCTAAGCTCCTATAATTCACCCCTCCACTTT
TRBV7-2	.	TRBJ2-7	14	many	CASRLGPSSYEQYF	TGTGCCAGCAGGCTCGGACCCAGCTCCTACGAGCAGTACTTC
TRBV2	.	TRBJ2-5	11	many	CASWSQETQYF	TGTGCCAGCTGGAGCCAAGAGACCCAGTACTTC
TRBV28	.	TRBJ1-2	14	.	CASTLGAGAHGYTF	TGTGCCAGCACTTTAGGCGCTGGCGCCCATGGCTACACCTTC
TRBV24-1	.	TRBJ1-2	13	many	CATSRQYNYGYTF	TGTGCCACCAGTCGACAGTATAACTATGGCTACACCTTC
TRBV11-2	.	TRBJ2-7	15	many	CASSSLSGGSYEQYF	TGTGCCAGCAGCTCATTAAGCGGAGGCTCCTACGAGCAGTACTTC
TRBV6-2/TRBV6-3	TRBD2	TRBJ2-2	18	.	CASSYSKRESANTGELFF	TGTGCCAGCAGTTACTCGAAGCGGGAGAGCGCGAACACCGGGGAGCTGTTTTTT
TRBV5-1	.	TRBJ1-1	14	many	CASSLYWTGIEAFF	TGCGCCAGCAGCTTATACTGGACTGGGATTGAAGCTTTCTTT
TRBV29-1	.	TRBJ1-2	12	few	CSVETGIYGYTF	TGCAGCGTAGAGACAGGCATTTATGGCTACACCTTC
TRBV6-2/TRBV6-3	.	TRBJ1-1	14	few	CASSYSGGATEAFF	TGTGCCAGCAGTTACTCGGGAGGGGCCACTGAAGCTTTCTTT
TRBV19	TRBD1	TRBJ1-1	14	.	CASSIDRGTDEAFF	TGTGCCAGTAGTATAGACAGGGGGACCGATGAAGCTTTCTTT
TRBV2	TRBD2	TRBJ2-1	14	few	CARERESSYSEQFF	TGTGCCAGGGAGCGGGAGAGCTCCTACAGTGAGCAGTTCTTC
TRBV11-1	.	TRBJ2-3	15	.	CASSQEGGRANTQYF	TGCGCCAGCAGCCAAGAGGGGGGGAGGGCAAATACGCAGTATTTT
TRBV2	TRBD1	TRBJ2-2	13	.	CASRAGGTGELFF	TGTGCCAGCAGGGCAGGGGGTACCGGGGAGCTGTTTTTT
TRBV20-1	.	TRBJ2-2	14	many	CSARGWRPTGELFF	TGCAGTGCTAGAGGATGGCGGCCGACCGGGGAGCTGTTTTTT
TRBV6-2/TRBV6-3	.	TRBJ1-5	14	.	CASSPHGEHSPQHF	TGTGCCAGCAGCCCACATGGGGAACATTCGCCCCAGCATTTT
TRBV12-3/TRBV12-4	.	TRBJ1-6	12	many	CASTTDNSPLHF	TGTGCCAGCACGACGGATAATTCACCCCTCCACTTT
TRBV7-9	.	TRBJ1-1	17	few	CASSSRGGSSMNTEAFF	TGTGCCAGCAGCTCCCGGGGGGGCAGTTCCATGAACACTGAAGCTTTCTTT
TRBV7-2	TRBD2	TRBJ2-7	16	many	CASSPRATSDTYEQYF	TGTGCCAGCAGCCCCAGGGCCACTAGCGATACCTACGAGCAGTACTTC
TRBV6-1	TRBD1	TRBJ2-1	15	.	CASSNDRVLVDEQFF	TGTGCCAGCAGCAATGACAGGGTATTGGTAGATGAGCAGTTCTTC
TRBV18	.	TRBJ2-7	14	few	CASSPPRTVYEQYF	TGTGCCAGCTCACCGCCCCGGACAGTATACGAGCAGTACTTC
TRBV7-9	TRBD2	TRBJ2-7	16	once	CASSPPAGGAIYEQYF	TGTGCCAGCAGCCCCCCCGCGGGGGGCGCGATATACGAGCAGTACTTC
TRBV4-1	.	TRBJ2-7	15	.	CASSRTASPGYEQYF	TGCGCCAGCAGCCGTACAGCTTCTCCAGGGTACGAGCAGTACTTC
TRBV6-2/TRBV6-3	TRBD1	TRBJ1-2	15	many	CASSLGDRRGDGYTF	TGTGCCAGCAGTTTGGGGGACAGAAGGGGTGATGGCTACACCTTC
TRBV5-5	TRBD2	TRBJ2-2	16	.	CASSSSGTKNTGELFF	TGTGCCAGCAGCTCATCCGGGACTAAGAACACCGGGGAGCTGTTTTTT
TRBV6-2/TRBV6-3	TRBD1	TRBJ2-7	15	many	CASSYSGQGTYEQYF	TGTGCCAGCAGTTACTCCGGACAGGGGACCTACGAGCAGTACTTC